Presented here are 20 T cell receptor beta chains from one specimen sequenced in a study of T cells in localized non-small cell lung cancer. The repertoire was sequenced with immunoSEQ multiplex PCR; TCRdb's copy has only in-frame clones and lacks some. The top ten hold roughly 3.9% of the sample, which has some 19,000 clones, about nine tenths seen once. Source: peripheral blood, taken before any cancer treatment. The receptor source for this set is a male donor aged 60 or over with stage I squamous cell lung carcinoma.

V is TRBV18 and J is TRBJ2-3; perhaps TRBD2 as D (5 bases). CDR3 size: 15 residues. In germline, CDR1 is KGHSH, CDR2 LQKENI. V lost 0 bases and J 4 bases, leaving 11 bases between the germline ends. This chain's CDR3 is CASSPPRAEADTQYF. CDR3 nucleotide sequence: TGTGCCAGCTCACCACCGAGGGCGGAGGCAGATACGCAGTATTTT.

The chain combines TRBV5-1 with TRBJ1-1; D gene uncertain. The CDR3 length is 14 residues. The V gene lost 1 base and the J gene lost 0 bases, with 7 bases spanning the gap. The germline gives CDR1 SGHRS, CDR2 YFSETQ. The chain's CDR3 is CASSLLGLNTEAFF. The CDR3 nucleotides are TGCGCCAGCAGCTTGTTGGGTTTGAACACTGAAGCTTTCTTT.

The chain combines TRBV5-6 with TRBJ2-4; D not certain. With 2 bases removed from V and 1 base from J, the gap between germline ends came to 7 bases. The CDR3 runs to 14 residues. CDR1 is SGHDT, CDR2 YYEEEE, per germline. As DNA, the CDR3 is TGTGCCAGCAGCTTCCCCGCTGCCAAAAACATTCAGTACTTC. Translation: CASSFPAAKNIQYF.

The J gene is TRBJ2-3, the V gene TRBV4-2, with D perhaps TRBD1 or TRBD2 (6 bases each). The germline gives CDR1 LGHNA, CDR2 YNFKEQ. V was shortened by 4 bases and J by 5 bases, with 13 bases between the two germline ends. The CDR3 is made up of 14 amino acids. Written as DNA, the CDR3 is TGTGCCAGCAGCCCAGGGGCTAGCGTAGATACGCAGTATTTT. It is translated as CASSPGASVDTQYF.

This clone has just one count. This rearrangement joins TRBV11-2 to TRBJ1-5; maybe TRBD1 (5 bases). The CDR3 sequence is 13 residues long. Germline V gene lookup returns CDR1 SGHAT and CDR2 FQNNGV. V was shortened by 4 bases and J by 6 bases, with 10 bases between the two germline ends. CDR3 nucleotides: TGTGCCAGCAGCTCTCAGCAGGGTCAGCCCCAGCATTTT. Its translation is CASSSQQGQPQHF. Using reference TRBV11-2 and TRBJ1-5 for the parts outside the CDR3, the full variable domain is EAGVAQSPRYKIIEKRQSVAFWCNPISGHATLYWYQQILGQGPKLLIQFQNNGVVDDSQLPKDRFSAERLKGVDSTLKIQPAKLEDSAVYLCASSSQQGQPQHFGDGTRLSIL.

V and J are TRBV19 and TRBJ2-1, with 9 bases aligning to TRBD1. The germline CDR1 and CDR2 sequences are LNHDA and SQIVND (reference sequence). Trimming took 5 bases from V and 6 from J; bases not matched to a gene: 14. The CDR3 totals 17 residues. CDR3 bases: TGTGCCAGTAGTGGAGCCGGGACAGGGAAACTCGGCAATGAGCAGTTCTTC. Encoded protein: CASSGAGTGKLGNEQFF.

The chain couples TRBV7-8 to TRBJ2-7; D is undetermined. The V gene's germline CDR1 is SGHVS and CDR2 FQNEAQ. Trimming removed 1 base at V and 3 bases at J, with 13 bases between. CDR3 length equals 15 residues. CDR3 amino acids: CASSLDPPRLYEQYF. The CDR3 DNA is TGTGCCAGCAGCTTAGATCCTCCCAGGCTCTACGAGCAGTACTTC.

The V gene is TRBV27, the J gene TRBJ2-7; TRBD2 matches at 14 bases. CDR3 length: 15 residues. Germline loops: CDR1 MNHEY, CDR2 SMNVEV (reference sequence). Trimming took 5 bases from V and 1 from J; bases not matched to a gene: 1. The CDR3 here is CASSRLAGGSYEQYF. The CDR3, as DNA: TGTGCCAGCAGTCGACTAGCGGGAGGGTCCTACGAGCAGTACTTC.

The chain recombines TRBV29-1 with TRBJ2-3, with 7 positions matching TRBD2. This CDR3 is built from 16 residues. Per germline, CDR1 SQVTM and CDR2 ANQGSEA. V gave up 6 bases and J gave up 1 base; unmatched junction bases: 13. CDR3 bases: TGCAGCGTCTCGGGCGGGAGTGGTATCGGCACAGATACGCAGTATTTT. Translation: CSVSGGSGIGTDTQYF.

The rearrangement links TRBV4-3 to TRBJ1-1, with 9 bases lining up with TRBD1. The J segment lost 5 bases and the V segment lost 4 bases, leaving 5 bases of the junction unmatched. The germline gives CDR1 LGHNA, CDR2 YSLEER. CDR3 length equals 14 residues. The CDR3 nucleotides read TGCGCCAGCAGCCCCGGACAGGGGCGGACTGAAGCTTTCTTT. Translation gives CASSPGQGRTEAFF.

The chain employs TRBV5-6 and TRBJ2-7; D remains ambiguous. Germline V CDR1 and CDR2: SGHDT, YYEEEE. This CDR3 contains 15 residues. Trimming took 0 bases from V and 3 from J, leaving 13 bases between them. CDR3 in amino acids: CASSLGLGVNYEQYF. The CDR3 region has the DNA TGTGCCAGCAGCTTGGGGTTGGGCGTGAACTACGAGCAGTACTTC. Complete variable domain (other parts from reference TRBV5-6 and TRBJ2-7): DAGVTQSPTHLIKTRGQQVTLRCSPKSGHDTVSWYQQALGQGPQFIFQYYEEEERQRGNFPDRFSGHQFPNYSSELNVNALLLGDSALYLCASSLGLGVNYEQYFGPGTRLTVT.

This chain links TRBV7-2 with TRBJ1-1; unclear D gene. The germline CDR1 and CDR2 sequences are SGHTA and FQGNSA. The CDR3 has 13 amino acids. Trimming shortened V by 3 bases and J by 7 bases, and 12 bases separated the two germline ends. The CDR3 DNA reads TGTGCCAGCAGCTTGCAGACGAGCGATGAAGCTTTCTTT. Protein: CASSLQTSDEAFF.

In this sample, this clone turned up a few times. V usage is TRBV9 and J usage is TRBJ2-1; weak D call: TRBD2 (6 bases). The CDR3 is 15 amino acids. Trimming cost V 4 bases and J 9 bases, with 20 bases left between them. Germline CDR1 SGDLS, CDR2 YYNGEE. The CDR3 sequence is CASSPSLGGGIEQFF. The CDR3 coding sequence is TGTGCCAGCAGCCCTTCGCTGGGGGGTGGGATTGAGCAGTTCTTC.

The genes are TRBV6-6 and TRBJ2-7; the D gene is possibly TRBD1 (6 bases). The CDR3 covers 13 residues. Germline values: CDR1 MNHNY, CDR2 SVGAGI (reference sequence). V shed 10 bases and J shed 4 bases, with 17 bases lying between them. The CDR3 here is CAIREGGLYEQYF. CDR3 in DNA: TGTGCCATTCGAGAAGGGGGATTATACGAGCAGTACTTC.

This clone was seen a single time. V gene TRBV28 combines with J gene TRBJ1-5, with D perhaps matching TRBD1 (5 bases). Germline CDR1 is MDHEN and CDR2 is SYDVKM. Trimming stripped 7 bases from V and 7 bases from J, with 20 bases between. The CDR3 runs to 15 residues. This CDR3 is CASTPLVGTVQPQHF. CDR3 sequence (DNA): TGTGCCAGCACCCCTCTTGTGGGGACGGTGCAGCCCCAGCATTTT.

By frequency in the sample, this clone is medium-sized (0.01 to 0.1%). CDR3 region: CASSPGEDKNIQYF. The CDR3 nucleotides are TGTGCCAGCAGCCCAGGGGAAGACAAAAACATTCAGTACTTC. The chain recombines TRBV5-6 with TRBJ2-4; D is perhaps TRBD1 (6 bases). The length of the CDR3 is 14 residues. Trimming took off 4 bases at V and 3 bases at J, with 11 bases between the two ends. CDR1 is SGHDT, CDR2 YYEEEE, per germline.

The V call is TRBV7-8, the J call TRBJ2-7; 9 bases line up with TRBD2. There are 16 residues in the CDR3. The germline V gene has CDR1 SGHVS and CDR2 FQNEAQ. V was clipped by 5 bases and J by 0 bases; unmatched bases: 8. The CDR3 loop reads CASSPQSSGISYEQYF. The CDR3 DNA reads as TGTGCCAGCAGCCCCCAATCTAGCGGGATCTCCTACGAGCAGTACTTC.

The chain has TRBV11-2 and TRBJ2-7; 10 nucleotides line up with TRBD2. The CDR3 extends over 16 amino acids. V shed 0 bases and J 5 bases; nucleotides not matched to a gene: 7. CDR1 and CDR2 from the germline V gene are SGHAT and FQNNGV. CDR3 in amino acids: CASSLDGASGSHEQYF. CDR3 sequence (DNA): TGTGCCAGCAGCTTAGATGGGGCTAGCGGGAGTCACGAGCAGTACTTC.

The gene calls are TRBV5-4 and TRBJ2-1; maybe TRBD1 (6 bases). This CDR3 is 13 amino acids long. The germline V gene encodes CDR1 SGHNT and CDR2 YYREEE (reference sequence). V lost 5 bases, J lost 6 bases, and 12 bases lay in between. CDR3 sequence: CASSNHRVNEQFF. DNA for the CDR3: TGTGCCAGCAGTAACCACAGGGTCAATGAGCAGTTCTTC.

J is TRBJ2-7 and V is TRBV18, with D perhaps matching TRBD2 (6 bases). CDR1 KGHSH and CDR2 LQKENI come from the germline V gene. This CDR3 region has 13 residues. The V end was cut by 6 bases, the J end by 5 bases, with 14 bases between. The CDR3 here is CASSPADYNEQYF. Written as DNA, the CDR3 is TGTGCCAGCTCCCCCGCGGACTATAACGAGCAGTACTTC.